Listed below are T cell receptor beta chains from one sample, sequenced in a study of naive and memory T cell subsets. TCRdb reprocessed the 5' RACE reads with MiXCR, giving one entry per CDR3 protein. The data hold tens of thousands of distinct CDR3 sequences, with around a quarter observed a single time. The receptor source for this set is a female donor in good health. The CDR3 runs from the conserved cysteine through the conserved F or W. Where a row states a size, it is once, few, many or the class of an expanded clone; other rows omit it.

v_gene,len,abundance,j_gene,CDR3aa
TRBV29-1,12,few,TRBJ1-2,CSAVDRFYGYTF
TRBV5-5,11,NA,TRBJ2-7,CASSTSYEQYF
TRBV12-5,14,medium-sized,TRBJ2-1,CASGEQSGTNEQFF
TRBV20-1,13,few,TRBJ2-1,CSAWDSYYNEQFF
TRBV27,8,NA,TRBJ2-3,CAVGGQYF
TRBV29-1,12,few,TRBJ2-2,CSVSQASGELFF
TRBV6-5,14,NA,TRBJ1-1,CASRGTGTNTEAFF
TRBV4-3,15,many,TRBJ2-7,CASSQGLALTYEQYF
TRBV20-1,13,NA,TRBJ2-3,CSAARRVPDTQYF
TRBV12-5,13,many,TRBJ1-2,CASGRGQVWGYTF
TRBV20-1,14,NA,TRBJ2-7,CSARAANKNYEQYF
TRBV29-1,14,NA,TRBJ2-1,CSVDRLAVYNEQFF
TRBV4-1,16,many,TRBJ2-1,CASSQLSASGYNEQFF
TRBV15,14,many,TRBJ1-2,CATSRGDASYGYTF
TRBV11-2,13,many,TRBJ2-7,CASSSLAGGEQYF
TRBV9,14,many,TRBJ2-7,CASSPPGGAYEQYF
TRBV27,19,NA,TRBJ2-3,CASSSRTSGASPSTDTQYF
TRBV9,16,NA,TRBJ1-3,CASSPHPPPGGNTIYF
TRBV20-1,14,NA,TRBJ1-5,CSARAGGFVQPQHF
TRBV20-1,10,many,TRBJ2-1,CSAYGVEQFF